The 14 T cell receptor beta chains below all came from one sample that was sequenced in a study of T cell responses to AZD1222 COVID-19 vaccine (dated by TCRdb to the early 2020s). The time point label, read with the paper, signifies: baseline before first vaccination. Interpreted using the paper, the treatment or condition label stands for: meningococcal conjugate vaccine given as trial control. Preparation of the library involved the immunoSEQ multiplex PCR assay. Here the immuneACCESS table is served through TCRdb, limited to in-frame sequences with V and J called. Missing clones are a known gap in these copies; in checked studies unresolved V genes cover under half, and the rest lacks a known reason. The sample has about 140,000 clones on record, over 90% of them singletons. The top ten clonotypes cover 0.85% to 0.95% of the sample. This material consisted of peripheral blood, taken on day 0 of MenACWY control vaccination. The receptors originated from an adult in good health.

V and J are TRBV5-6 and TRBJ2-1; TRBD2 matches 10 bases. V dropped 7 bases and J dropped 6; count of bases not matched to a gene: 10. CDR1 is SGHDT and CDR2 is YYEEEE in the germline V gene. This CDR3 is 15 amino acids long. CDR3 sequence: CASQTTSGIRNEQFF. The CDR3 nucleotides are TGTGCCAGCCAGACCACTAGCGGGATCCGCAATGAGCAGTTCTTC.

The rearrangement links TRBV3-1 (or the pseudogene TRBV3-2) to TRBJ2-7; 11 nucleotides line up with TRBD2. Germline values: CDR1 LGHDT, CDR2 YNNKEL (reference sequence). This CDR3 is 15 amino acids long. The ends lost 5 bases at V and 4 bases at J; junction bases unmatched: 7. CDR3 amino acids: CASSYQLAGGYEQYF. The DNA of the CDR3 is TGTGCCAGCAGCTACCAGCTAGCGGGGGGTTACGAGCAGTACTTC.

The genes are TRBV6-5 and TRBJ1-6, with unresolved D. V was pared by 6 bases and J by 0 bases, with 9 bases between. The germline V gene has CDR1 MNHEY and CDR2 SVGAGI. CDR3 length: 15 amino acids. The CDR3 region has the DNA TGTGCCAGCAGCCAAGGGCGCTCCTATAATTCACCCCTCCACTTT. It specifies CASSQGRSYNSPLHF.

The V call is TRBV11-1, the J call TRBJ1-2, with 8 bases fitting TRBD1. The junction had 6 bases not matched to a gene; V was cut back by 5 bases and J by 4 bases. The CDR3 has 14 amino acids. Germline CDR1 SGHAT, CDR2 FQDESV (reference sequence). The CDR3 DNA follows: TGTGCCAGCAGCGGGAGGACAGGGAGCTATGGCTACACCTTC. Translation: CASSGRTGSYGYTF.

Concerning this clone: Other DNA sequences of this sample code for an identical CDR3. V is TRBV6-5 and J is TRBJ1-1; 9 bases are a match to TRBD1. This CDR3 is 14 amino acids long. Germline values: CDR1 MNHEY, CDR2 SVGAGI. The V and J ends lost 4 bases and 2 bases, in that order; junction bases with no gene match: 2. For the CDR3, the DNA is TGTGCCAGCAGTTCGGGACAGGGCAACACTGAAGCTTTCTTT. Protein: CASSSGQGNTEAFF.

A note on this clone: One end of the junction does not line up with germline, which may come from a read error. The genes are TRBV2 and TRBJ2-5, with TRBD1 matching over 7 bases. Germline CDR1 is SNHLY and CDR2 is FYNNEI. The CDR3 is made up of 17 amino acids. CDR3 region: CASSEGASGTEQGTQYF. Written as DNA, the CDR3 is TGTGCCAGCAGTGAAGGGGCCTCCGGGACAGAGCAAGGGACCCAGTACTTC.

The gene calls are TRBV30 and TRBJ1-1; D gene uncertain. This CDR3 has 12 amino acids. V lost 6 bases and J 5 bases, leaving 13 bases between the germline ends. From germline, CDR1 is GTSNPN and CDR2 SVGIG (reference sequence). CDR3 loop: CACVGGVTEAFF. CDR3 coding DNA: TGTGCCTGCGTAGGCGGGGTGACTGAAGCTTTCTTT.

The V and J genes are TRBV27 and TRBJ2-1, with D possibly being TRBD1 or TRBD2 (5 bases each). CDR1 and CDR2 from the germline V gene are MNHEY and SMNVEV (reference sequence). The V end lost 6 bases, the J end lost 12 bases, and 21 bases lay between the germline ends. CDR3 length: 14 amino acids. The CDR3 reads CASRPPGPAIGQFF. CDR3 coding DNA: TGTGCCAGCAGACCACCGGGGCCGGCCATTGGGCAGTTCTTC.

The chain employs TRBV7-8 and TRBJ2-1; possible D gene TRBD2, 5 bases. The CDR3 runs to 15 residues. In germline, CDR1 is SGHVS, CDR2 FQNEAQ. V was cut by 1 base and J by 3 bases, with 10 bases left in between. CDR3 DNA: TGTGCCAGCAGCTTAGAAGGACTGCTCTACAATGAGCAGTTCTTC. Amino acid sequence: CASSLEGLLYNEQFF.

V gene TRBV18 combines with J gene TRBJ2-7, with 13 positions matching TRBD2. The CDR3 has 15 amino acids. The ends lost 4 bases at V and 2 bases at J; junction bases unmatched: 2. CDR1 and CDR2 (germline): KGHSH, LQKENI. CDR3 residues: CASSLTSGGTYEQYF. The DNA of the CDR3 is TGTGCCAGCTCACTGACTAGCGGGGGGACCTACGAGCAGTACTTC.

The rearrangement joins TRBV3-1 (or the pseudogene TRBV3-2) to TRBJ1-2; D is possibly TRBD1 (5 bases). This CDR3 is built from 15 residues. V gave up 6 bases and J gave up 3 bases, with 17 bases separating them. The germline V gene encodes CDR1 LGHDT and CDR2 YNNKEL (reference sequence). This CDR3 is CASRPQLGGDYGYTF. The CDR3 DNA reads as TGTGCCAGCAGACCCCAACTCGGGGGTGACTATGGCTACACCTTC.

This CDR3 is CASSLTGVSYEQYF. The CDR3 bases are TGTGCCAGCAGCTTAACAGGGGTTAGCTACGAGCAGTACTTC. The chain links TRBV7-9 to TRBJ2-7; 7 nucleotides line up with TRBD1. The CDR3 runs to 14 residues. Germline V lookup: CDR1 SEHNR, CDR2 FQNEAQ (reference sequence). Losses at the gene ends were 2 bases for V and 3 bases for J; bases not matched to a gene: 4.

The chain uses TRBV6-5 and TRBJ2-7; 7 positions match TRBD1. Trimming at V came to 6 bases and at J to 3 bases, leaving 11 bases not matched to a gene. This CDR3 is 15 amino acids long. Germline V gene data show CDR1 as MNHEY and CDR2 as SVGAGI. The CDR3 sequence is CASRLNRGEVYEQYF. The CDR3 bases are TGTGCCAGCAGACTCAACAGGGGAGAAGTCTACGAGCAGTACTTC.

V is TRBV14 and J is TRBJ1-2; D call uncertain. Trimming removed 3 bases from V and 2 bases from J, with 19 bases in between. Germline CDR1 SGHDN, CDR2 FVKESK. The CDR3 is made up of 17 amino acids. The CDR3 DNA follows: TGTGCCAGCAGCCACCTAGGCTCCGGGTCTTTCAACTATGGCTACACCTTC. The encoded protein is CASSHLGSGSFNYGYTF. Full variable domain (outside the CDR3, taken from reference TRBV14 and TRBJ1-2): EAGVTQFPSHSVIEKGQTVTLRCDPISGHDNLYWYRRVMGKEIKFLLHFVKESKQDESGMPNNRFLAERTGGTYSTLKVQPAELEDSGVYFCASSHLGSGSFNYGYTFGSGTRLTVV.